This T cell receptor beta chain was captured by sequencing in a study of patients and donors after allogeneic stem cell transplantation. The germline V gene encodes CDR1 SGHDN and CDR2 FVKESK. The CDR3 runs to 13 residues. TCRdb independently ran MiXCR on the RT-PCR reads; one entry per CDR3 protein. The sample has about 57,000 distinct CDR3 sequences; 10% to 15% are singletons. Turning to this clonotype: Mismatch with germline at one junction end may stem from a read error.

This chain connects TRBV14 to TRBJ2-1; no definite D call. The sample was blood, either unsorted or a sorted T cell fraction (not recorded which). The origin of this receptor is a human donor who was either an allogeneic HSCT recipient or a stem cell or donor lymphocyte infusion donor (not recorded which). It is not recorded whose cells these are; they may come from a transplant donor. The CDR3 nucleotides are TGTGCCATCAGCCGGTCCATGGGTTATGAGCAGTTCTTC. As protein: CAISRSMGYEQFF.